A single sample is the source of the 2 T cell receptor beta chains below, sequenced in a study of blood T cell repertoires in COVID-19 (TCRdb year 2020). Library preparation was by the immunoSEQ multiplex PCR assay. This is the immuneACCESS table as TCRdb keeps it, with only in-frame sequences that have V and J called. A part of the clones is gone; compared with another copy, unresolved V genes explain less than half, and the rest is unexplained. The sample has 150,000 to 200,000 clones on record, about 85% of them singletons. The biggest ten clones account for around 5.4% of the sample. Sequencing was performed on peripheral blood. These receptors were taken from a woman aged 45-59 years with COVID-19, enrolled during active disease.

The rearrangement uses TRBV28 and TRBJ1-1, with D maybe TRBD1 (6 bases). The CDR3 extends over 13 amino acids. In germline, CDR1 is MDHEN, CDR2 SYDVKM. Trimming left V 5 bases short and J 1 base short, with 8 bases between. CDR3 residues: CASSPTGNTEAFF. CDR3 nucleotides: TGTGCCAGCAGTCCGACAGGGAACACTGAAGCTTTCTTT. Together with reference TRBV28 and TRBJ1-1, the CDR3 gives the full variable domain: DVKVTQSSRYLVKRTGEKVFLECVQDMDHENMFWYRQDPGLGLRLIYFSYDVKMKEKGDIPEGYSVSREKKERFSLILESASTNQTSMYLCASSPTGNTEAFFGQGTRLTVV.

The chain joins TRBV28 to TRBJ2-3, with D uncertain. Looked up from germline, CDR1 is MDHEN and CDR2 is SYDVKM. Trimming left V 10 bases short and J 2 bases short, with 13 bases between. The CDR3 totals 13 residues. CDR3 nucleotides: TGTGCCACAAAACCAGGCGTCACAGATACGCAGTATTTT. Protein: CATKPGVTDTQYF.